This TCR beta chain originates from a study of OX40 agonist ivuxolimab in advanced cancers. As for the study in general: Of mixed ages from about 20 to 80 and averaging approximately 60 years, the group was about 80% male. Three patients showed partial responses: one hepatocellular carcinoma and two cutaneous melanoma cases.

Notes on this clone: At one of its ends the junction is not consistent with the germline gene, which may arise from a read error.

Data came from immunoSEQ multiplex PCR; TCRdb stores just in-frame clones and leaves some out. This sample has fewer than 80,000 clones, with around 85% found just once. This CDR3 has 10 amino acids. Per germline, CDR1 MNHEY and CDR2 SMNVEV (reference sequence). The sequenced sample was CD4+ or CD8+ T cells sorted from blood, obtained in a trial of the OX40 agonist ivuxolimab. The J gene is TRBJ1-2, the V gene TRBV27; 8 nucleotides agree with TRBD1. The sequence derives from an adult with an advanced solid tumor such as melanoma, head and neck, liver or kidney cancer. CDR3 bases: TGCCCACAGGGGGTGAATGGCTACACCTTC. This encodes CPQGVNGYTF.